This note documents a single T cell receptor beta chain sequence. V shed 1 base and J shed 5 bases, with 17 bases lying between them. CDR3 length equals 16 residues. Per germline, CDR1 SGHTA and CDR2 FQGNSA. The data derive from a study of blood T cell repertoires in COVID-19. Looking at the study overall: Sources were T cells, B-cell-depleted T cells, or PBMCs; the material itself was cDNA or gDNA.

Authors' methods: Reference gene primers were amplified, and this amplification served to estimate nucleated cell counts. Repertoires were generated with immunoSEQ multiplex PCR, while TCRdb's copy carries only in-frame clones and drops some. Clone size and the V and J calls come from that table; the DNA yielded D and trimming. Among over 25,000 clones listed, 78% were seen once. The sequence came from a man aged 80 or over with acute or convalescent COVID-19. The gene calls are TRBV7-2 and TRBJ2-5; no clear D gene. Sequenced sample: peripheral blood. CDR3 sequence (DNA): TGTGCCAGCAGCTTAGAATCCGGCAGGCCTGGGGAGACCCAGTACTTC. Its protein product is CASSLESGRPGETQYF.